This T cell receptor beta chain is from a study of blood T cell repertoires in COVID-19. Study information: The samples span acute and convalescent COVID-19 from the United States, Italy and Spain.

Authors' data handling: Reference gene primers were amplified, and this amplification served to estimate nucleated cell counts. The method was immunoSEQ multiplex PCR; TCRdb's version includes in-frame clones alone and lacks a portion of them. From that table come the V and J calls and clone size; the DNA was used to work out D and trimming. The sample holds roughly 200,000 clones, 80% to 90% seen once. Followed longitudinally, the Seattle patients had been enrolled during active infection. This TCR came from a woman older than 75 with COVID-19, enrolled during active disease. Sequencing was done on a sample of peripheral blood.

CDR3 in amino acids: CASSSGGGAYNEQFF. CDR3 DNA: TGCGCCAGCAGCTCGGGCGGGGGGGCGTACAATGAGCAGTTCTTC. This chain links TRBV5-1 with TRBJ2-1, with TRBD2 matching over 9 bases. Germline CDR1 SGHRS, CDR2 YFSETQ. With 3 bases clipped from V and 4 bases from J, the junction kept 5 bases outside the gene matches. CDR3 length equals 15 residues.